The source of this T cell receptor beta chain is a study of shared clonotypes between healthy human individuals. Healthy HIV-negative adults without recent acute infections or vaccinations served as donors. Clones were sequenced by immunoSEQ multiplex PCR, and TCRdb holds only the in-frame ones, with some missing. Of 980,000 or so clones in the sample, approximately 80% are singletons; the top ten hold roughly 1.5%. This CDR3 is built from 15 residues. The V and J ends lost 5 bases and 1 base respectively, with 12 bases between them. Germline CDR1 is SGHTA and CDR2 is FQGTGA. The TCR originated in a man aged 18 to 29 in good health. The chain employs TRBV7-3 and TRBJ2-1, with D possibly TRBD1 on 5 matching bases. The sample was memory CD4+ T cells sorted from blood. The subset: CD45RA-negative fraction. DNA of the CDR3: TGTGCCAGCAGCCCTAGGGGAAAATCCTACAATGAGCAGTTCTTC. This encodes CASSPRGKSYNEQFF.